This entry is about one T cell receptor beta chain. Antigen specificity is unknown. The source of the sample is a study of T cell therapy after organ transplantation. Study findings and constraints: Lower pretherapy CD8 clonality went with larger post-therapy fold change.

The protocol was immunoSEQ multiplex PCR, while the TCRdb copy is restricted to in-frame clones and leaves out a portion. The sample has almost 20,000 clones; roughly four fifths are singletons. The CDR3 covers 13 residues. CDR1 SGHDT and CDR2 YYEEEE come from the germline V gene. The V and J ends lost 1 base and 5 bases respectively, with 9 bases between them. Time point of the sample: 4-8 weeks after completion of therapy. This material consisted of CD8+ T cells from blood, taken after autologous CMV-specific T cell therapy. The chain couples TRBV5-6 to TRBJ1-1; D uncertain. The sequence was collected from a human patient who had received a solid organ transplant and had CMV disease. The graft donor may have given rise to some T cells. The CDR3 protein is CASSLSSETEAFF. CDR3 coding DNA: TGTGCCAGCAGCTTGAGTTCTGAGACTGAAGCTTTCTTT.